The T cell receptor beta chain described here comes from a study of blood T cell repertoires in COVID-19 (dated by TCRdb to 2018 to 2021). Broadly, across the study: Collaborator samples came from the United States, Italy and Spain and covered acute and convalescent phases of COVID-19. The prospective study material was composed of cDNA or gDNA derived from T cells, B-cell-depleted T cells, or PBMCs. Deeply sampled blood TCRbeta repertoires from subjects exposed to, actively infected with, or recovered from COVID-19 were included in the dataset. The repertoires were released in a freely available public database meant as a resource for research on the immune response to SARS-CoV-2. Samples came from the ongoing ImmuneRACE study (first 160 participants) plus 1,254 subjects from 6 global collaborators. Nearly every sample came with metadata listing a de-identified subject ID, COVID-19 status, age in years and sex. Where available, HLA class I and class II types were obtained from metadata supplied by the sample provider rather than from assay-based typing. The research as a whole found: The quantity of clinical and demographic metadata differed by source and by participant and was supplied without curation.

A second Seattle source provided samples from volunteer blood donors who had recovered from COVID-19. Each collaborating institution followed its own protocols to collect whole blood in K2EDTA tubes. For TCRbeta analysis, collaborator samples were shipped as frozen whole blood, as isolated PBMCs, or as DNA extracted from either sample type. From its cysteine to its phenylalanine, the CDR3 spans 13 amino acids. This entry keeps only the CDR3 DNA: 39 bases, framed from base 1. Looking up the germline V gene yields CDR1 SGHRS and CDR2 YFSETQ. V lost 7 bases and J lost 4 bases, and the count of bases not matched to a germline gene is 3. Points on this clone: The antigen this receptor binds is unknown. The sample holds no much larger clone one base away, and base qualities are not on file.

The immunoSEQ Assay, a bias-controlled multiplex PCR, was used to amplify TCRbeta CDR3 regions from genomic DNA. As for how the authors treated the data: Within the assay, amplification of reference gene primers was used to estimate how many nucleated cells each sample contained. Sequence reads were collapsed and filtered to measure the absolute abundance of every unique TCRbeta CDR3 rearrangement. For each sample, productive Simpson clonality was calculated by taking the square root of Simpson's diversity index across productive rearrangements. What TCRdb holds here is the immuneACCESS table cut down to in-frame rearrangements. Part of the clones is not present; checked against another copy, under half of the missing clones reflect an unresolved V gene, and the others are unexplained. Clone size and V and J calls were adopted from that table, with D and trimming inferred from the DNA. This sample is represented by roughly 220,000 clones; approximately 85% of them were singletons. Jointly, the top ten make up under 3.5% of the sample.

The chain employs TRBV5-1 and TRBJ2-5; 11 central bases correspond to TRBD2. This receptor was identified in a man aged 45-60 years who had recovered from COVID-19. Sequenced material: peripheral blood. The CDR3 reads as follows: CASQLAGAETQYF. The nucleotide sequence reads as follows: TGCGCCAGCCAACTAGCGGGAGCAGAGACCCAGTACTTC.